These T cell receptor beta chains were read from a single sample in a study of spatial heterogeneity in lung cancer. TCRdb reprocessed the 5' RACE reads with MiXCR, giving one entry per CDR3 protein. The table has under 150,000 distinct CDR3 sequences, 11% seen once. The sequenced sample was PBMCs, obtained at follow-up. Receptor source: a female donor with early-stage non-small cell lung cancer. Both conserved end residues are trimmed from each CDR3. Only part of the rows carry a size: once, few, many, or a class if the clone is expanded.

size: .
length: 13
V: TRBV4-2
CDR3: ASSQGGTGDEKLF

size: few
length: 11
V: TRBV7-3
CDR3: ASGWGSYNEQF

size: .
length: 13
V: TRBV4-2
CDR3: ASSLASGSTDTQY

size: many
length: 17
V: TRBV20-1
CDR3: SAYPLAGGPSTYQETQY

size: many
length: 15
V: TRBV28
CDR3: ASSSAGTGGPYNEQF

size: few
length: 14
V: TRBV7-2
CDR3: ASSLVRGRGNTEAF

size: few
length: 12
V: TRBV5-1
CDR3: ASSWPRGHNEQF

size: few
length: 16
V: TRBV9
CDR3: ASSVRGTSGRTQETQY

size: many
length: 10
V: TRBV29-1
CDR3: SVVMKTSEQF

size: .
length: 14
V: TRBV11-2
CDR3: ASSIEGVLSTDTQY

size: few
length: 15
V: TRBV19
CDR3: ASSRSGQSSSNQPQH

size: few
length: 11
V: TRBV29-1
CDR3: SVRQGLGEKLF

size: few
length: 11
V: TRBV5-1
CDR3: ASSAGQQETQY

size: .
length: 12
V: TRBV18
CDR3: ASSIQDSSYEQY

size: few
length: 12
V: TRBV3-1
CDR3: ASSRGRNTGELF

size: many
length: 9
V: TRBV4-2
CDR3: ASSQEREQY

size: many
length: 13
V: TRBV5-5
CDR3: ASSLAGGGFTEAF

size: many
length: 13
V: TRBV6-6
CDR3: ASSYSDRSNQPQH

size: few
length: 13
V: TRBV29-1
CDR3: SVVTGRGTYNEQF

size: once
length: 16
V: TRBV28
CDR3: ASSLPAGAGQGFYEQY

size: few
length: 14
V: TRBV10-2
CDR3: ASSEFRAGATDTQY

size: few
length: 14
V: TRBV28
CDR3: ASSHGWGQHTDTQY

size: many
length: 12
V: TRBV20-1
CDR3: SATGGRLNTEAF

size: few
length: 17
V: TRBV28
CDR3: ASSILQGARSSYNSPLH

size: few
length: 14
V: TRBV3-1
CDR3: ASSQDGAGQAEKLF

size: .
length: 15
V: TRBV10-3
CDR3: AISPGAGGSSYNEQF

size: .
length: 12
V: TRBV2
CDR3: ASSEIRSVDTQY

size: .
length: 12
V: TRBV5-6
CDR3: ASSLRDPNQPQH

size: many
length: 14
V: TRBV4-1
CDR3: ASSRTGTGFTDTQY

size: few
length: 11
V: TRBV24-1
CDR3: ATSEDRDLTQY

size: many
length: 13
V: TRBV12-3/TRBV12-4
CDR3: ASSLPLRGPPDNA

size: many
length: 13
V: TRBV12-5
CDR3: ASGETGTGANVLT

size: .
length: 10
V: TRBV7-2
CDR3: ASSPSGGKAF

size: .
length: 13
V: TRBV3-1
CDR3: ASSQHFIGPDEQY

size: few
length: 12
V: TRBV28
CDR3: ASSSWQGVQPQH

size: many
length: 11
V: TRBV20-1
CDR3: SAVGTGHQPQH

size: few
length: 12
V: TRBV11-3
CDR3: ASSFGGDNTEAF

size: many
length: 12
V: TRBV5-1
CDR3: ASSLGNMNTEAF

size: few
length: 12
V: TRBV6-2/TRBV6-3
CDR3: ASTSGTTNTEAF

size: .
length: 15
V: TRBV20-1
CDR3: SAIGKGWYPGNQPQH

size: many
length: 11
V: TRBV10-2
CDR3: ASSEQGRTEAF

size: .
length: 13
V: TRBV29-1
CDR3: SVRFGQYSGNTIY

size: few
length: 10
V: TRBV7-9
CDR3: ASSFPTGELF

size: many
length: 12
V: TRBV11-2
CDR3: ASSRTGFQETQY

size: .
length: 17
V: TRBV12-3/TRBV12-4
CDR3: ASSRPRDRLLAGAGELF

size: .
length: 12
V: TRBV28
CDR3: ASSLPGPQRAQY

size: few
length: 14
V: TRBV11-2
CDR3: ASSLRERVAYNEQF

size: .
length: 14
V: TRBV5-1
CDR3: ASSFSTSGGYNEQF

size: .
length: 13
V: TRBV19
CDR3: ASSRNNYSNQPQH

size: few
length: 10
V: TRBV5-1
CDR3: ASSKSTDTQY

size: many
length: 17
V: TRBV12-3/TRBV12-4
CDR3: ASSPGLAGGFSGANVLT

size: many
length: 11
V: TRBV9
CDR3: ASSVSGKETQY

size: many
length: 12
V: TRBV29-1
CDR3: SARIGQGAGEQF

size: many
length: 11
V: TRBV9
CDR3: ASSLESGTGQF

size: .
length: 12
V: TRBV20-1
CDR3: SARKGTHIETQY

size: .
length: 13
V: TRBV9
CDR3: ASSGGGRAPDTQY